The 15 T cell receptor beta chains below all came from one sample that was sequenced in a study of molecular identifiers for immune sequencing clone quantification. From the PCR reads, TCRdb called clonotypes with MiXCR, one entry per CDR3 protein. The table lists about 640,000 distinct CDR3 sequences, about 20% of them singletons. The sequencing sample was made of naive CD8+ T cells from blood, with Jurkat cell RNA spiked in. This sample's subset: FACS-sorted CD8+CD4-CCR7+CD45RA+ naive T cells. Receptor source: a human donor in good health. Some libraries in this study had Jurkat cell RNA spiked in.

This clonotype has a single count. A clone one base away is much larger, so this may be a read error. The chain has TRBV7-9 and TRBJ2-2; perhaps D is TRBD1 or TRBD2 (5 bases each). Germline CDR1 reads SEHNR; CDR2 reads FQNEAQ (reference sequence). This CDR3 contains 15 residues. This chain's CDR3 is CASGLTGRGSGEPFF. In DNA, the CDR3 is TGTGCCAGCGGATTGACGGGGCGCGGATCCGGGGAGCCGTTTTTT.

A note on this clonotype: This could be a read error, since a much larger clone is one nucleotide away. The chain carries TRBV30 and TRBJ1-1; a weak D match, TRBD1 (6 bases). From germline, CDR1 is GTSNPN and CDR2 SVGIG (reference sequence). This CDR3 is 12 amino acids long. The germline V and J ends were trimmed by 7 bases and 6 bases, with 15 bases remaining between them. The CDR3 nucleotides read TGTGCCTTCGATGGGGGGGCCGCTGAAGCTTTCTTT. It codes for CAFDGGAAEAFF.

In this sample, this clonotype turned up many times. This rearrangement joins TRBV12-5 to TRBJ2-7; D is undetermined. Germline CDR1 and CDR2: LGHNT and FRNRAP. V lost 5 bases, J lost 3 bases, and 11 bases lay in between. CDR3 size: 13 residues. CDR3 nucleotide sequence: TGTGCTAGTGGTCCCGAAACCAGCTACGAGCAGTACTTC. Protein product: CASGPETSYEQYF.

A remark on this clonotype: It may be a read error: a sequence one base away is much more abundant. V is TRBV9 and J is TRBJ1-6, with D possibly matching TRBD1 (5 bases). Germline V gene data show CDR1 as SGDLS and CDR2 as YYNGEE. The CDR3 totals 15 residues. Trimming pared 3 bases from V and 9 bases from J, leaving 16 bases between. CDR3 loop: CASSATRDGGSPLHF. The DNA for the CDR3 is TGTGCCAGCAGCGCTACCCGGGACGGGGGTTCACCCCTCCACTTT.

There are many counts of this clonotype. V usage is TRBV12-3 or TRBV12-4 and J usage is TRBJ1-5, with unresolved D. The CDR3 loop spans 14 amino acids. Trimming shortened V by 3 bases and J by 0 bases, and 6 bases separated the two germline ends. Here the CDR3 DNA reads TGTGCCAGCAGTTTTGACGGTAGCAATCAGCCCCAGCATTTT. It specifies CASSFDGSNQPQHF.

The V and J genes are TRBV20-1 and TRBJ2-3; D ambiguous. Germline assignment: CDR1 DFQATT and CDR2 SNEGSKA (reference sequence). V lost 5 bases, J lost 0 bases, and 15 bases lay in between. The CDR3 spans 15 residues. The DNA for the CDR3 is TGCAGTGCTCTTGGGTCCGAGTCTAGCACAGATACGCAGTATTTT. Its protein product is CSALGSESSTDTQYF.

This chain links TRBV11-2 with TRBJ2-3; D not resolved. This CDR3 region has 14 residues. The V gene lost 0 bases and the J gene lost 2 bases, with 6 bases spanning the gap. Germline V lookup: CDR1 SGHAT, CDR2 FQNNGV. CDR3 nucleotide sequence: TGTGCCAGCAGCTTAGATACTCCCACAGATACGCAGTATTTT. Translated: CASSLDTPTDTQYF.

The CDR3: CASSQDFGQLAQYF. The CDR3 DNA follows: TGTGCCAGCAGCCAAGATTTTGGCCAGCTGGCCCAGTACTTC. This chain connects TRBV3-1 to TRBJ2-5; D gene unclear. Trimming shortened V by 0 bases and J by 9 bases, and 14 bases separated the two germline ends. CDR1 LGHDT and CDR2 YNNKEL come from the germline V gene (reference sequence). The CDR3 extends over 14 amino acids.

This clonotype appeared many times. The CDR3 protein is CASSLAQGATNEKLFF. Written as DNA, the CDR3 is TGCGCCAGCAGCTTGGCCCAGGGTGCGACTAATGAAAAACTGTTTTTT. The chain employs TRBV5-1 and TRBJ1-4; weak D call: TRBD1 (5 bases). In germline, CDR1 is SGHRS, CDR2 YFSETQ. The CDR3 loop spans 16 amino acids. V shed 0 bases and J shed 2 bases, with 11 bases lying between them.

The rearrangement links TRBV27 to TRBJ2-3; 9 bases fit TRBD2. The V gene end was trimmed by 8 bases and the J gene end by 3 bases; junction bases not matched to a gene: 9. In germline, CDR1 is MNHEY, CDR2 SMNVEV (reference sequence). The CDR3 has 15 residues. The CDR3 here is CASGLHSGGTDTQYF. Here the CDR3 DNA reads TGTGCCAGCGGGCTCCATAGCGGGGGTACAGATACGCAGTATTTT.

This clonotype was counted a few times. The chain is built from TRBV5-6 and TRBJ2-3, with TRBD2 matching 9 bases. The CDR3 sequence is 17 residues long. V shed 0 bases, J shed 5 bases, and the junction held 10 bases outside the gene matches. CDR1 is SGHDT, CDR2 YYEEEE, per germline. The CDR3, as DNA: TGTGCCAGCAGCTTGGTACTTGTGACTAGCGGAGGAGATACGCAGTATTTT. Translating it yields CASSLVLVTSGGDTQYF.

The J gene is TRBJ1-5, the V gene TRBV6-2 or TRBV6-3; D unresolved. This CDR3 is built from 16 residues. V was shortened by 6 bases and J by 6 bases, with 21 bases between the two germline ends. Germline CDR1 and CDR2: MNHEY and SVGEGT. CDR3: CASRTKSGGLSQPQHF. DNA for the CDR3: TGTGCCAGCAGGACCAAGTCTGGCGGGCTCAGTCAGCCCCAGCATTTT.

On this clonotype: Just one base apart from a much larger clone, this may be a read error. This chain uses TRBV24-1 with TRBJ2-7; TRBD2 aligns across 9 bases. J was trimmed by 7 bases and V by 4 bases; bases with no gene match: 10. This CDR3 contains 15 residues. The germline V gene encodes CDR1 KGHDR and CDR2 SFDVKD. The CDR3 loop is CATSEAGGPYNEQYF. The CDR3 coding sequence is TGTGCCACCAGTGAAGCGGGGGGACCCTACAATGAGCAGTACTTC.

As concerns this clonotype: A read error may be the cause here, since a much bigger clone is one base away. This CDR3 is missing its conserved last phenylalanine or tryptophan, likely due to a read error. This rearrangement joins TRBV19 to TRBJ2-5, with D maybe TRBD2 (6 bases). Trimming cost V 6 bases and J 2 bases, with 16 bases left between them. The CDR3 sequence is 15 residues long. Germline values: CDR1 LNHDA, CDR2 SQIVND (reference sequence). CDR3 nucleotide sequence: TGTGCCAGTAGCTCCGGAACCCGGGGGCAAGAGACCCAGTACATC. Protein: CASSSGTRGQETQYI.

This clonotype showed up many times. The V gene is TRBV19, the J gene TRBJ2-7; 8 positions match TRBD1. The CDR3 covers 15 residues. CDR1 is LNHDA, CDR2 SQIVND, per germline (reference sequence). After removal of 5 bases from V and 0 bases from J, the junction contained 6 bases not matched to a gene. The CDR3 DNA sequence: TGTGCCAGTAGTTACGGGACAGGTCCCTCCTACGAGCAGTACTTC. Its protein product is CASSYGTGPSYEQYF. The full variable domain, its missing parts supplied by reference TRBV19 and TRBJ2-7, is DGGITQSPKYLFRKEGQNVTLSCEQNLNHDAMYWYRQDPGQGLRLIYYSQIVNDFQKGDIAEGYSVSREKKESFPLTVTSAQKNPTAFYLCASSYGTGPSYEQYFGPGTRLTVT.